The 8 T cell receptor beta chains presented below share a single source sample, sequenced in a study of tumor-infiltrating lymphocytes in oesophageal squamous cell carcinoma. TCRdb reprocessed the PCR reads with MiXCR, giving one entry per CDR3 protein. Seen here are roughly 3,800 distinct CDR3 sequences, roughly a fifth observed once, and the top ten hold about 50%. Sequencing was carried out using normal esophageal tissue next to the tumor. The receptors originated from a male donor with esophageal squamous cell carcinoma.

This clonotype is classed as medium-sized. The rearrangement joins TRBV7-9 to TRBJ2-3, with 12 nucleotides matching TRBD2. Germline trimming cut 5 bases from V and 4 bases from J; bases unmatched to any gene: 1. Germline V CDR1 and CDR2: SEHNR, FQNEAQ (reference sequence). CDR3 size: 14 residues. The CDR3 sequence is CASSPSGGADTQYF. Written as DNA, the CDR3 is TGTGCCAGCAGCCCTAGCGGGGGGGCAGATACGCAGTATTTT.

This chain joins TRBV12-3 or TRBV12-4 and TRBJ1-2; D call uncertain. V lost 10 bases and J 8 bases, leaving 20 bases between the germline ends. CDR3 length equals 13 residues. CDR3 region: CATGFGDLRGYTF. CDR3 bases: TGTGCCACGGGTTTTGGAGACCTACGAGGCTACACCTTC.

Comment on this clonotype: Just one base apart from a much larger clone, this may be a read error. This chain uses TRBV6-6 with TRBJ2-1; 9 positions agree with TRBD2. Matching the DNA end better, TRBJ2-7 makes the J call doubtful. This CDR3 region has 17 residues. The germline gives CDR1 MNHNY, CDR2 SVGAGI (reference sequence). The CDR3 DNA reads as TGTGCCAGCAGTCCCAGCGGGGGGTTCAGCTCCTACAATGAGCAGTACTTC. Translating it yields CASSPSGGFSSYNEQYF.

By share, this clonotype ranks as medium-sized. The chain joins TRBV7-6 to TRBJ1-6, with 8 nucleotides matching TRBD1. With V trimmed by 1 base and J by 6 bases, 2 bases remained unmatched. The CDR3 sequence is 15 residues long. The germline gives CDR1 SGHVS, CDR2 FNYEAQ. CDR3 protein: CASSLGTGFNSPLHF. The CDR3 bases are TGTGCCAGCAGCTTAGGGACAGGGTTTAATTCACCCCTCCACTTT.

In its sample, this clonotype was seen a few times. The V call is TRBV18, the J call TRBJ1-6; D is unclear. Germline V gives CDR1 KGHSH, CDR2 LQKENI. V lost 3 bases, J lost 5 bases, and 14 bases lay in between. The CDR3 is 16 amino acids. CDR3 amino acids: CASSPYLTEHNSPLHF. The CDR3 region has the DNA TGTGCCAGCTCACCCTATCTAACGGAGCATAATTCACCCCTCCACTTT. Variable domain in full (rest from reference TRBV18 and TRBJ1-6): NAGVMQNPRHLVRRRGQEARLRCSPMKGHSHVYWYRQLPEEGLKFMVYLQKENIIDESGMPKERFSAEFPKEGPSILRIQQVVRGDSAAYFCASSPYLTEHNSPLHFGNGTRLTVT.

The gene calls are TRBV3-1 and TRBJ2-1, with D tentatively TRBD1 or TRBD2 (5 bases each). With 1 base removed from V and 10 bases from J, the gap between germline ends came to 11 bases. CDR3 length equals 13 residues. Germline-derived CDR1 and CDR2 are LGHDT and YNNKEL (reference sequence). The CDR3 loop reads CASSQVPGTEQFF. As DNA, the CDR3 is TGTGCCAGCAGCCAAGTTCCGGGGACGGAGCAGTTCTTC.

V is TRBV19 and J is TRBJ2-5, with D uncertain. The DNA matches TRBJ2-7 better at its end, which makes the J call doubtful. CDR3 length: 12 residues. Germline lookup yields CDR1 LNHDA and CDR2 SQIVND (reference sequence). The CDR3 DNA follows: TGTGCCAGTAGTAATGGGTTCTACGAGCAGTACTTC. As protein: CASSNGFYEQYF.

DNA of the CDR3: TGTGCCAGCAAAGGACAGGGGTCTCTGACCGGGGAGCTGTTTTTT. This gives the protein CASKGQGSLTGELFF. The genes are TRBV2 and TRBJ2-2; 9 bases are a match to TRBD1. V gave up 7 bases and J gave up 5 bases; unmatched junction bases: 8. Germline V CDR1 and CDR2: SNHLY, FYNNEI. The CDR3 runs 15 residues.